The 10 T cell receptor beta chains presented below share a single source sample, sequenced in a study of patients and donors after allogeneic stem cell transplantation. TCRdb ran MiXCR on the RT-PCR reads and lists one entry per CDR3 protein. The sample has about a million distinct CDR3 sequences, roughly 17% seen once; the top ten hold 5% to 7.5%. What was sequenced was blood, either unsorted or a sorted T cell fraction (not recorded which). The receptor source for this set is a human donor who was either an allogeneic HSCT recipient or a stem cell or donor lymphocyte infusion donor (not recorded which). It is not recorded whose cells these are; they may come from a transplant donor.

This clonotype was seen only a few times. A read error may produce the germline difference seen at one junction end. The chain joins TRBV12-3 or TRBV12-4 to TRBJ1-2, with unresolved D. This CDR3 is 13 amino acids long. CDR3 sequence (DNA): TGTGCCAGCAGTTTAGTCCCTATGGATGCTCCCCCCTTC. Translated: CASSLVPMDAPPF.

This clonotype was recorded at least ten times. The chain uses TRBV29-1 and TRBJ1-1; weak D call: TRBD1 (5 bases). Germline V gene sequence: CDR1 SQVTM, CDR2 ANQGSEA. Deletions cut 0 bases from V and 4 bases from J, with 6 bases between. The CDR3 totals 12 residues. CDR3 DNA: TGCAGCGTTGAAGAGGGGGTCACTGAAGCTTTCTTT. This translates into CSVEEGVTEAFF.

This clonotype was seen a few times. This chain links TRBV5-6 with TRBJ1-4, with D unclear. V lost 4 bases, J lost 8 bases, and 15 bases lay in between. From germline, CDR1 is SGHDT and CDR2 YYEEEE. The CDR3 runs to 14 residues. CDR3 sequence reads: CASSENKGPEKLFF. CDR3 coding DNA: TGTGCCAGCAGCGAAAACAAGGGTCCCGAAAAACTGTTTTTT.

This clonotype was seen repeatedly, ten times or more. CDR3 DNA sequence: TGTGCCATCAGTTTCAGCGGTAGCACAGATACGCAGTATTTT. Residues: CAISFSGSTDTQYF. The V call is TRBV10-3, the J call TRBJ2-3, with TRBD2 as a possible D gene (5 bases). V lost 5 bases and J 0 bases, leaving 9 bases between the germline ends. Per germline, CDR1 ENHRY and CDR2 SYGVKD. CDR3 length: 14 amino acids.

The chain is built from TRBV12-3 or TRBV12-4 and TRBJ1-4; a weak D match, TRBD1 (6 bases). The CDR3 is 14 amino acids. V was cut by 3 bases and J by 1 base, with 6 bases left in between. The DNA of the CDR3 is TGTGCCAGCAGTTTCAGGGGAACTAATGAAAAACTGTTTTTT. Its translation is CASSFRGTNEKLFF.

This clonotype was seen at least ten times. The chain uses TRBV12-3 or TRBV12-4 and TRBJ1-1; TRBD1 matches at 7 bases. CDR3 length: 13 residues. Trimming cost V 10 bases and J 11 bases; bases outside gene matches: 16. The chain's CDR3 is CAIGDRDPLTAFF. The CDR3 coding sequence is TGTGCCATCGGTGACAGGGACCCCTTGACGGCTTTCTTT.

The chain joins TRBV25-1 to TRBJ2-3, with 15 bases matching TRBD2. Trimming removed 6 bases from V and 0 bases from J; junction bases left unmatched: 7. This CDR3 is 18 amino acids long. CDR1 MGHDK and CDR2 SYGVNS come from the germline V gene. CDR3 DNA sequence: TGTGCCAGCAGCACCGGGACTAGCGGGGGGAATAGCACAGATACGCAGTATTTT. Translation gives CASSTGTSGGNSTDTQYF.

This clonotype was observed a few times. The chain employs TRBV7-9 and TRBJ2-7; D not resolved. Germline loops: CDR1 SEHNR, CDR2 FQNEAQ (reference sequence). Trimming left V 5 bases short and J 6 bases short, with 8 bases between. This CDR3 is 11 amino acids long. The CDR3 bases are TGTGCCAGCAGCACCTGGGGCGAGCAGTACTTC. This codes for CASSTWGEQYF. Full variable domain (rest looked up from reference TRBV7-9 and TRBJ2-7): DTGVSQNPRHKITKRGQNVTFRCDPISEHNRLYWYRQTLGQGPEFLTYFQNEAQLEKSRLLSDRFSAERPKGSFSTLEIQRTEQGDSAMYLCASSTWGEQYFGPGTRLTVT.

In its sample, this clonotype was seen a few times. The CDR3 reads CASSRIGQGVYSGANVLTF. CDR3 nucleotides: TGTGCCAGCAGCCGCATCGGACAGGGTGTATACTCTGGGGCCAACGTCCTGACTTTC. The rearrangement joins TRBV13 to TRBJ2-6; 8 bases match TRBD1. V shed 5 bases, J shed 0 bases, and the junction held 12 bases outside the gene matches. From germline, CDR1 is PRHDT and CDR2 FYEKMQ (reference sequence). The length of the CDR3 is 19 residues.

This clonotype has more than one count but fewer than ten. This chain joins TRBV2 and TRBJ2-5; a possible D gene is TRBD2 (5 bases). Germline V gene lookup returns CDR1 SNHLY and CDR2 FYNNEI. The ends were cut back, 2 bases at V and 5 bases at J, with 9 bases in the middle. The CDR3 is made up of 13 amino acids. CDR3 residues: CASSELARETQYF. The CDR3 coding sequence is TGTGCCAGCAGTGAATTAGCGAGGGAGACCCAGTACTTC.